The clone carrying this T cell receptor (beta chain) has just a few counts. Its matching antigen is unknown. CDR3 length: 15 residues. Germline loops: CDR1 SGHKS, CDR2 YYEKEE (reference sequence). The germline V and J ends were trimmed by 4 bases and 0 bases, with 13 bases remaining between them. The data belong to a study of T cell responses to AZD1222 COVID-19 vaccine. Study outcomes and limitations: CD4 TCRs covered the whole spike, strongest at regions 160-218 and 743-854. The study reported that nearly half of spike-specific TCRs target unmutated variant regions. Spike-specific TCR breadth and depth grew following two AZD1222 doses.

Produced via immunoSEQ multiplex PCR; TCRdb's table is partial and in-frame only. The sample records about 130,000 clones, roughly nine tenths being singletons. The receptor was derived from an adult who received the AZD1222 COVID-19 vaccine. This chain joins TRBV5-5 and TRBJ1-2; no clear D. The specimen comprised peripheral blood, sampled 28 days after the second AZD1222 dose. The CDR3 is CASSMLMTANYGYTF. CDR3 DNA: TGTGCCAGCAGCATGTTAATGACGGCTAACTATGGCTACACCTTC.